The 30 T cell receptor beta chains presented below share a single source sample, sequenced in a study of Ad26.COV2.S vaccination and SARS-CoV-2 variants. The protocol was immunoSEQ multiplex PCR, while the TCRdb copy is restricted to in-frame clones and leaves out a portion. The data show some 400,000 clones, 89% seen once. Documented treatment: around 19 received Ad26.COV2.S at low or high dose, single or two shots; 5 received placebo; per-sample allocation not given. Day 63 after the first injection of vaccine or placebo was the sampling time. The source was peripheral blood, collected in a trial of Ad26.COV2.S vaccine versus placebo. Source of these receptors: a person aged 18-60 years who received the Ad26.COV2.S COVID-19 vaccine or a placebo.

This chain connects TRBV30 to TRBJ2-6, with D perhaps given as TRBD1 or TRBD2 (6 bases each). From germline, CDR1 is GTSNPN and CDR2 SVGIG (reference sequence). V was cut by 2 bases and J by 0 bases, with 14 bases left in between. The CDR3 consists of 17 residues. The CDR3: CAWSKGGLASGANVLTF. The CDR3, as DNA: TGTGCCTGGAGTAAAGGGGGACTTGCCTCTGGGGCCAACGTCCTGACTTTC.

This clone appeared a single time. The chain carries TRBV5-4 and TRBJ2-4, with D unclear. Germline V gene data show CDR1 as SGHNT and CDR2 as YYREEE (reference sequence). Trimming shortened V by 1 base and J by 0 bases, and 5 bases separated the two germline ends. The CDR3 has 14 residues. DNA for the CDR3: TGTGCCAGCAGCTTGTCTGGAGCCAAAAACATTCAGTACTTC. This gives the protein CASSLSGAKNIQYF.

This sequence joins TRBV28 and TRBJ1-2; no reliable D call. Germline values: CDR1 MDHEN, CDR2 SYDVKM. V was shortened by 8 bases and J by 11 bases, with 12 bases between the two germline ends. This CDR3 contains 10 residues. The CDR3 nucleotides read TGTGCCAGCTGTTACGCCGTGTACACCTTC. It encodes CASCYAVYTF.

This clone came up a few times. The V gene is TRBV7-3, the J gene TRBJ2-2; TRBD2 matches 10 bases. The length of the CDR3 is 18 residues. Unmatched junction bases numbered 13, after V lost 2 bases and J lost 7 bases. Germline V gene lookup returns CDR1 SGHTA and CDR2 FQGTGA. CDR3: CASSLYDVSGRSNGELFF. For the CDR3, the DNA is TGTGCCAGCAGCTTATACGATGTTAGCGGGAGGTCGAACGGGGAGCTGTTTTTT.

In DNA, the CDR3 is TGTGCCATCAGTGAATTGGACGAGCAGTACTTC. It specifies CAISELDEQYF. The chain is built from TRBV10-3 and TRBJ2-7; D call uncertain. The CDR3 totals 11 residues. CDR1 is ENHRY and CDR2 is SYGVKD in the germline V gene. The ends were cut back, 3 bases at V and 5 bases at J, with 5 bases in the middle.

The rearrangement links TRBV2 to TRBJ2-2; D uncertain. This CDR3 contains 13 residues. V lost 4 bases and J lost 5, with 8 bases in between. The germline V gene has CDR1 SNHLY and CDR2 FYNNEI. CDR3 sequence reads: CASSVSGTGELFF. CDR3 sequence (DNA): TGTGCCAGCAGTGTGTCTGGGACCGGGGAGCTGTTTTTT.

Written as DNA, the CDR3 is TGTGCCTGGAGTGTACTGACAGGGAGAAGTGGGGCAACTAATGAAAAACTGTTTTTT. Translation: CAWSVLTGRSGATNEKLFF. The J gene is TRBJ1-4, the V gene TRBV30, with TRBD1 identical over 7 bases. The germline V gene has CDR1 GTSNPN and CDR2 SVGIG (reference sequence). With 0 bases clipped from V and 0 bases from J, the junction kept 13 bases outside the gene matches. The CDR3 sequence is 19 residues long.

The chain uses TRBV3-1 (or the pseudogene TRBV3-2) and TRBJ2-7, with D possibly matching TRBD2 (6 bases). V lost 1 base to trimming and J lost 2 bases, with 15 bases between them. Germline V gives CDR1 LGHDT, CDR2 YNNKEL (reference sequence). This CDR3 contains 16 residues. CDR3 DNA: TGTGCCAGCAGCCAAGCGGGGACGGGAGTTACCTACGAGCAGTACTTC. Its translation is CASSQAGTGVTYEQYF.

V usage is TRBV9 and J usage is TRBJ2-2; 7 bases fit TRBD2. The V gene's germline CDR1 is SGDLS and CDR2 YYNGEE. CDR3 length equals 17 residues. Trimming at V came to 0 bases and at J to 4 bases, leaving 9 bases not matched to a gene. The CDR3 protein is CASSVERTSGGTGELFF. The DNA for the CDR3 is TGTGCCAGCAGCGTAGAAAGGACGTCGGGAGGCACCGGGGAGCTGTTTTTT. The entire variable domain, with the rest obtained from reference TRBV9 and TRBJ2-2, is as follows: DSGVTQTPKHLITATGQRVTLRCSPRSGDLSVYWYQQSLDQGLQFLIQYYNGEERAKGNILERFSAQQFPDLHSELNLSSLELGDSALYFCASSVERTSGGTGELFFGEGSRLTVL.

This clone appeared a single time. The rearrangement links TRBV30 to TRBJ2-7; TRBD2 might be the D (6 bases). This CDR3 region has 12 residues. Looked up from germline, CDR1 is GTSNPN and CDR2 is SVGIG (reference sequence). Trimming shortened V by 7 bases and J by 2 bases, and 12 bases separated the two germline ends. In nucleotides, the CDR3 is TGTGCCTTGGACTACCCTACCTACGAGCAGTACTTC. Translating gives CALDYPTYEQYF.

Ten or more counts support this clone. The chain is built from TRBV12-5 and TRBJ2-6; possible D gene TRBD2, 6 bases. The V end was cut by 1 base, the J end by 4 bases, with 29 bases between. Looked up from germline, CDR1 is LGHNT and CDR2 is FRNRAP. The CDR3 covers 22 residues. CDR3 DNA sequence: TGTGCTAGTGGTTTGGCCCTTGGCGGATTGGCAGGGAGGTTCTCAGGGGCCAACGTCCTGACTTTC. This sequence encodes CASGLALGGLAGRFSGANVLTF.

The chain has TRBV19 and TRBJ1-4, with a tentative D call TRBD1 (5 bases). The CDR3 contains 16 residues. V lost 0 bases, J lost 2 bases, and 10 bases lay in between. The germline gives CDR1 LNHDA, CDR2 SQIVND (reference sequence). The CDR3 coding sequence is TGTGCCAGTAGTATAGACCAGACAGCTACTAATGAAAAACTGTTTTTT. This sequence encodes CASSIDQTATNEKLFF.

A single count supports this clone. In nucleotides, the CDR3 is TGTGCCAGTAGTATGGACGGTGAAGCTTTCTTT. Amino acid sequence: CASSMDGEAFF. The chain couples TRBV19 to TRBJ1-1; D not certain. Trimming took 3 bases from V and 7 from J, leaving 6 bases between them. There are 11 residues in the CDR3. Germline loops: CDR1 LNHDA, CDR2 SQIVND (reference sequence).

J is TRBJ2-7 and V is TRBV6-2 or TRBV6-3; 7 nucleotides line up with TRBD1. This CDR3 comprises 16 residues. V was pared by 0 bases and J by 0 bases, with 5 bases of the junction left unmatched. CDR1 is MNHEY and CDR2 is SVGEGT in the germline V gene. The CDR3 spells CASSYSKQGISYEQYF. CDR3 in DNA: TGTGCCAGCAGTTACTCGAAACAGGGGATCTCCTACGAGCAGTACTTC.

The rearrangement links TRBV28 to TRBJ2-3; the D is unclear. Germline CDR1 and CDR2: MDHEN and SYDVKM. This CDR3 comprises 13 residues. Trimming took 1 base from V and 6 from J, leaving 8 bases between them. The CDR3 nucleotides are TGTGCCAGCAGTTTATCCGCCACGGATACGCAGTATTTT. Translated: CASSLSATDTQYF.

The chain carries TRBV28 and TRBJ2-2; a possible D gene is TRBD1 (6 bases). Germline CDR1 MDHEN, CDR2 SYDVKM. Trimming removed 5 bases at V and 0 bases at J, with 10 bases between. CDR3 length equals 15 residues. This CDR3 reads CASSRDNANTGELFF. DNA for the CDR3: TGTGCCAGCAGTAGGGACAACGCGAACACCGGGGAGCTGTTTTTT.

The chain combines TRBV5-1 with TRBJ1-6; D ambiguous. This CDR3 is 12 amino acids long. The germline gives CDR1 SGHRS, CDR2 YFSETQ. V was cut by 2 bases and J by 13 bases, with 10 bases left in between. For the CDR3, the DNA is TGCGCCAGCAGCTTACCGCTTGGGCCCCTCCACTTT. Protein product: CASSLPLGPLHF. Variable domain in full (rest from reference TRBV5-1 and TRBJ1-6): KAGVTQTPRYLIKTRGQQVTLSCSPISGHRSVSWYQQTPGQGLQFLFEYFSETQRNKGNFPGRFSGRQFSNSRSEMNVSTLELGDSALYLCASSLPLGPLHFGNGTRLTVT.

As to this clone: Other DNA sequences of this sample code for an identical CDR3. This sequence joins TRBV12-3 or TRBV12-4 and TRBJ1-2, with 8 bases aligning to TRBD1. The CDR3 consists of 13 residues. The V segment lost 6 bases and the J segment 4 bases; nucleotides outside the gene matches: 4. The CDR3 here is CASSPGQGYGYTF. The CDR3 DNA reads as TGTGCCAGCAGCCCAGGACAGGGCTATGGCTACACCTTC.

The chain combines TRBV7-9 with TRBJ1-1; TRBD1 aligns across 8 bases. The CDR3 extends over 17 amino acids. Trimming removed 5 bases from V and 3 bases from J; junction bases left unmatched: 14. From germline, CDR1 is SEHNR and CDR2 FQNEAQ (reference sequence). CDR3 bases: TGTGCCAGCAGCCCAGCCCTATCGGGACAGGACTACACTGAAGCTTTCTTT. Translating it yields CASSPALSGQDYTEAFF.

The genes are TRBV6-6 and TRBJ2-7, with D unresolved. Germline CDR1 reads MNHNY; CDR2 reads SVGAGI (reference sequence). Trimming cost V 6 bases and J 0 bases, with 18 bases left between them. This CDR3 comprises 16 residues. DNA for the CDR3: TGTGCCAGCAGACCCCAGAGGATACTGAGCTCCTACGAGCAGTACTTC. This codes for CASRPQRILSSYEQYF.

This chain links TRBV11-3 with TRBJ1-3, with D unclear. Trimming pared 6 bases from V and 1 base from J, leaving 10 bases between. CDR3 length: 14 amino acids. Germline CDR1 reads SGHNT; CDR2 reads YENEEA. For the CDR3, the DNA is TGTGCCAGCAGGCCCCGGTTGTCTGGAAACACCATATATTTT. It codes for CASRPRLSGNTIYF. Variable domain in full (rest from reference TRBV11-3 and TRBJ1-3): EAGVVQSPRYKIIEKKQPVAFWCNPISGHNTLYWYLQNLGQGPELLIRYENEEAVDDSQLPKDRFSAERLKGVDSTLKIQPAELGDSAVYLCASRPRLSGNTIYFGEGSWLTVV.

This chain links TRBV12-5 with TRBJ2-1, with a tentative D call TRBD2 (6 bases). The CDR3 totals 16 residues. Trimming removed 0 bases from V and 1 base from J, with 10 bases in between. Germline values: CDR1 LGHNT, CDR2 FRNRAP. Written as DNA, the CDR3 is TGTGCTAGTGGTTTGGTAGTCGGGAGTTCCTACAATGAGCAGTTCTTC. It translates to CASGLVVGSSYNEQFF.

The gene calls are TRBV7-3 and TRBJ1-6, with 7 bases that match TRBD1. Germline V gene lookup returns CDR1 SGHTA and CDR2 FQGTGA. This CDR3 has 16 amino acids. Trimming cost V 5 bases and J 3 bases; bases outside gene matches: 7. Here the CDR3 DNA reads TGTGCCAGCAGCCGCTCCGGGACAGACTATAATTCACCCCTCCACTTT. It encodes CASSRSGTDYNSPLHF.

This chain connects TRBV7-9 to TRBJ2-7, with TRBD1 matching over 9 bases. Looked up from germline, CDR1 is SEHNR and CDR2 is FQNEAQ (reference sequence). The CDR3 runs 15 residues. V shed 5 bases, J shed 2 bases, and the junction held 7 bases outside the gene matches. DNA for the CDR3: TGTGCCAGCAGCCGTGGGACAGGGAGCCCCTACGAGCAGTACTTC. Translated, it gives CASSRGTGSPYEQYF.

This chain links TRBV10-3 with TRBJ1-2, with a weak D call TRBD1 (5 bases). Looked up from germline, CDR1 is ENHRY and CDR2 is SYGVKD. The CDR3 consists of 14 residues. Trimming shortened V by 8 bases and J by 4 bases, and 17 bases separated the two germline ends. CDR3 nucleotide sequence: TGTGCCATCTCAGTGATAGACAGTGGCTATGGCTACACCTTC. This encodes CAISVIDSGYGYTF.

The genes are TRBV6-2 or TRBV6-3 and TRBJ2-3; no clear D gene. The CDR3 sequence is 16 residues long. Trimming stripped 5 bases from V and 3 bases from J, with 18 bases between. Germline V gene data show CDR1 as MNHEY and CDR2 as SVGEGT. CDR3 protein: CASSQAPVVGTDTQYF. CDR3 nucleotide sequence: TGTGCCAGCAGTCAAGCCCCCGTTGTGGGTACAGATACGCAGTATTTT.

This chain connects TRBV7-2 to TRBJ1-2, with 8 bases fitting TRBD1. The V and J ends lost 2 bases and 6 bases, in that order; junction bases with no gene match: 5. Germline V gives CDR1 SGHTA, CDR2 FQGNSA. This CDR3 comprises 14 residues. In DNA form, the CDR3 reads TGTGCCAGCAGCTTACGGCAGGGGGCGGATGGCTACACCTTC. Its protein product is CASSLRQGADGYTF.

This chain links TRBV5-5 with TRBJ1-1, with a weak D call TRBD1 (5 bases). Germline assignment: CDR1 SGHKS and CDR2 YYEKEE (reference sequence). With 2 bases removed from V and 0 bases from J, the gap between germline ends came to 8 bases. This CDR3 has 14 residues. The CDR3 bases are TGTGCCAGCAGCTTAGGGACGGTGAACACTGAAGCTTTCTTT. The encoded protein is CASSLGTVNTEAFF.

The V and J genes are TRBV27 and TRBJ2-1, with 7 bases that match TRBD2. Germline V CDR1 and CDR2: MNHEY, SMNVEV (reference sequence). V dropped 6 bases and J dropped 0; count of bases not matched to a gene: 8. The CDR3 has 16 amino acids. The chain's CDR3 is CASSQWGGSSYNEQFF. DNA of the CDR3: TGTGCCAGCAGCCAATGGGGGGGAAGCTCCTACAATGAGCAGTTCTTC.

V is TRBV5-1 and J is TRBJ2-3; tentatively, D is TRBD2 (5 bases). V lost 2 bases to trimming and J lost 8 bases, with 9 bases between them. The CDR3 is made up of 12 amino acids. Germline V gene sequence: CDR1 SGHRS, CDR2 YFSETQ. In DNA, the CDR3 is TGCGCCAGCAGCTTACACGAGGGTACGCAGTATTTT. This encodes CASSLHEGTQYF.